These 24 T cell receptor beta chains were all obtained from the same sample, sequenced in a study of control samples from healthy donors and cancer patients. Clones were read by immunoSEQ multiplex PCR, and TCRdb kept only the in-frame ones, dropping some. Among more than 85,000 clones, 65% to 85% were seen once, and the ten largest hold 38%. The sample comprised PBMCs. The receptors come from a man in his 70s with lung cancer.

This chain connects TRBV4-2 to TRBJ1-6; D is possibly TRBD1 (6 bases). The germline V and J ends were trimmed by 8 bases and 5 bases, with 19 bases remaining between them. Germline CDR1 and CDR2: LGHNA and YNFKEQ. The length of the CDR3 is 16 residues. CDR3 protein: CASQDNEGGNNSPLHF. The DNA for the CDR3 is TGTGCCAGCCAAGATAATGAGGGGGGGAATAATTCACCCCTCCACTTT.

The CDR3 sequence: CASSYGGSSGNTIYF. The CDR3 nucleotides are TGTGCCAGCAGTTATGGGGGTTCCTCTGGAAACACCATATATTTT. The chain carries TRBV6-5 and TRBJ1-3; D possibly corresponds to TRBD1 (5 bases). CDR3 length equals 15 residues. Germline values: CDR1 MNHEY, CDR2 SVGAGI. The V gene lost 3 bases and the J gene lost 0 bases, with 9 bases spanning the gap.

The rearrangement links TRBV30 to TRBJ2-3; D remains ambiguous. The germline V and J ends were trimmed by 1 base and 2 bases, with 7 bases remaining between them. CDR3 length: 13 residues. From germline, CDR1 is GTSNPN and CDR2 SVGIG (reference sequence). The CDR3 protein is CAWSAQPTDTQYF. The CDR3 coding sequence is TGTGCCTGGAGTGCCCAACCCACAGATACGCAGTATTTT.

This sequence joins TRBV12-3 or TRBV12-4 and TRBJ2-7; D is unresolved. V gave up 3 bases and J gave up 1 base, with 7 bases separating them. CDR3 length: 13 amino acids. As DNA, the CDR3 is TGTGCCAGCAGTTTCGCGGATTCCTACGAGCAGTACTTC. Encoded protein: CASSFADSYEQYF.

This chain uses TRBV30 with TRBJ1-5; D not certain. Germline CDR1 GTSNPN, CDR2 SVGIG (reference sequence). The CDR3 loop spans 14 amino acids. V was clipped by 1 base and J by 1 base, with 8 bases between them. This CDR3 reads CAWSGDESNQPQHF. CDR3 in DNA: TGTGCCTGGAGTGGTGACGAGAGCAATCAGCCCCAGCATTTT.

V gene TRBV5-8 combines with J gene TRBJ2-5, with 9 bases matching TRBD2. The CDR3 is 16 residues long. V lost 2 bases, J lost 5 bases, and 10 bases stayed unmatched. The germline V gene has CDR1 SGHTS and CDR2 YDEGEE. CDR3: CASSFGGGAFVETQYF. DNA for the CDR3: TGTGCCAGCAGCTTTGGCGGGGGGGCCTTCGTGGAGACCCAGTACTTC.

This clone was counted between two and nine times. The V call is TRBV11-2, the J call TRBJ2-7; 8 bases align to TRBD2. The V gene's germline CDR1 is SGHAT and CDR2 FQNNGV. J was trimmed by 13 bases and V by 1 base; bases with no gene match: 6. This CDR3 has 12 amino acids. The CDR3 DNA follows: TGTGCCAGCAGCTTAGTGACAGGACTAGCATACTTC. This gives the protein CASSLVTGLAYF.

This clone was seen once. The rearrangement joins TRBV27 to TRBJ2-3; D remains unclear. Germline V CDR1 and CDR2: MNHEY, SMNVEV (reference sequence). The CDR3 totals 15 residues. The germline V and J ends were trimmed by 6 bases and 1 base, with 14 bases remaining between them. The CDR3 nucleotides read TGTGCCAGCAGCAGCCCTAGTGCGGGCACAGATACGCAGTATTTT. It codes for CASSSPSAGTDTQYF.

The V gene is TRBV2, the J gene TRBJ2-7; the match to TRBD1 covers 8 bases. J gave up 3 bases and V 6 bases, and 10 bases lay outside the gene matches. Germline assignment: CDR1 SNHLY and CDR2 FYNNEI. The length of the CDR3 is 15 residues. The CDR3 nucleotides are TGTGCCAGCAGCCCAAAGACAGGGGTTCTCTACGAGCAGTACTTC. Translating gives CASSPKTGVLYEQYF.

This clone was seen once. The rearrangement links TRBV24-1 to TRBJ1-5; no definite D call. CDR1 and CDR2 (germline): KGHDR, SFDVKD. With 3 bases removed from V and 10 bases from J, the gap between germline ends came to 15 bases. This CDR3 is 14 amino acids long. CDR3: CATSDPQRPDPQHF. CDR3 DNA: TGTGCCACCAGTGATCCCCAACGACCCGATCCCCAGCATTTT.

As DNA, the CDR3 is TGTGCCAGCTGGGGACAGGGGGCGCCGAACACTGAAGCTTTCTTT. This gives the protein CASWGQGAPNTEAFF. This sequence joins TRBV18 and TRBJ1-1, with 12 bases identical to TRBD1. The V gene end was trimmed by 7 bases and the J gene end by 1 base; junction bases not matched to a gene: 4. This CDR3 comprises 15 residues. Germline CDR1 is KGHSH and CDR2 is LQKENI.

This clone has just a few counts. The rearrangement uses TRBV6-1 and TRBJ1-2; no clear D. The CDR3 is 15 residues long. Germline V gene data show CDR1 as MNHNS and CDR2 as SASEGT. V lost 1 base to trimming and J lost 0 bases, with 9 bases between them. CDR3 loop: CASSEVGGTNYGYTF. The DNA of the CDR3 is TGTGCCAGCAGTGAAGTCGGCGGAACTAACTATGGCTACACCTTC.

The chain joins TRBV18 to TRBJ1-6, with no clear D. Germline V gene sequence: CDR1 KGHSH, CDR2 LQKENI. CDR3 length equals 16 residues. V dropped 1 base and J dropped 7 bases, with 14 bases sitting between them. The chain's CDR3 is CASSPQTVGVNSPLHF. The CDR3 DNA reads TGTGCCAGCTCACCACAAACGGTTGGGGTGAATTCACCCCTCCACTTT.

V gene TRBV6-5 combines with J gene TRBJ2-2, with D perhaps matching TRBD2 (6 bases). Deletions cut 6 bases from V and 1 base from J, with 9 bases between. CDR3 length: 14 residues. CDR1 is MNHEY, CDR2 SVGAGI, per germline. The CDR3 DNA reads as TGTGCCAGCAGGGAGGGCTTGAACACCGGGGAGCTGTTTTTT. It specifies CASREGLNTGELFF.

Concerning this clone: The sample holds other DNA sequences that translate to the same CDR3. The rearrangement links TRBV11-2 to TRBJ1-1; D is unresolved. The CDR3 spans 13 residues. V was trimmed by 1 base and J by 5 bases, leaving 8 bases between them. The germline gives CDR1 SGHAT, CDR2 FQNNGV. The CDR3 DNA sequence: TGTGCCAGCAGCTTAGTGGGCGGAACTGAAGCTTTCTTT. Its translation is CASSLVGGTEAFF.

CDR3 sequence (DNA): TGTGCCAGCAGCGTAGCCAGGGGGAACTATGGCTACACCTTC. Translation: CASSVARGNYGYTF. This rearrangement joins TRBV9 to TRBJ1-2, with TRBD1 identical over 7 bases. The CDR3 extends over 14 amino acids. The V segment lost 0 bases and the J segment 2 bases; nucleotides outside the gene matches: 1. CDR1 is SGDLS, CDR2 YYNGEE, per germline.

V and J are TRBV11-2 and TRBJ1-1, with D perhaps matching TRBD1 (5 bases). Germline CDR1 is SGHAT and CDR2 is FQNNGV. The CDR3 has 13 residues. The V and J ends lost 5 bases and 1 base respectively, with 8 bases between them. CDR3 amino acids: CASSRQGNTEAFF. In nucleotides, the CDR3 is TGTGCCAGCAGCAGGCAGGGGAACACTGAAGCTTTCTTT.

The chain employs TRBV7-2 and TRBJ2-7; possibly TRBD2 for D (5 bases). The ends were cut back, 3 bases at V and 6 bases at J, with 15 bases in the middle. The CDR3 extends over 14 amino acids. The V gene's germline CDR1 is SGHTA and CDR2 FQGNSA. The CDR3 DNA is TGTGCCAGCAGCTTGAGTAGCGAGGGTCTCGAGCAGTACTTC. Translating gives CASSLSSEGLEQYF. Together with reference TRBV7-2 and TRBJ2-7, the CDR3 gives the full variable domain: GAGVSQSPSNKVTEKGKDVELRCDPISGHTALYWYRQSLGQGLEFLIYFQGNSAPDKSGLPSDRFSAERTGGSVSTLTIQRTQQEDSAVYLCASSLSSEGLEQYFGPGTRLTVT.

The rearrangement joins TRBV19 to TRBJ2-6; no definite D call. V lost 8 bases to trimming and J lost 2 bases, with 16 bases between them. Looked up from germline, CDR1 is LNHDA and CDR2 is SQIVND (reference sequence). The CDR3 has 16 amino acids. The CDR3 DNA reads as TGTGCCAGTTCTGGAGAAGGTACGGCTGGGGCCAACGTCCTGACTTTC. This codes for CASSGEGTAGANVLTF.

V and J are TRBV19 and TRBJ2-4; a possible D gene is TRBD1 (6 bases). The length of the CDR3 is 13 residues. Germline assignment: CDR1 LNHDA and CDR2 SQIVND (reference sequence). Trimming took 6 bases from V and 9 from J, leaving 15 bases between them. The CDR3 region is CASSAIKGGIQYF. In DNA form, the CDR3 reads TGTGCCAGTAGCGCTATTAAAGGGGGCATTCAGTACTTC.

V and J are TRBV14 and TRBJ2-3, with TRBD1 matching 9 bases. V shed 2 bases, J shed 0 bases, and the junction held 6 bases outside the gene matches. This CDR3 region has 17 residues. The germline V gene has CDR1 SGHDN and CDR2 FVKESK. Here the CDR3 reads CASSQRTGVGSTDTQYF. The CDR3, as DNA: TGTGCCAGCAGCCAACGGACAGGGGTGGGGAGCACAGATACGCAGTATTTT.

The count of this clone is one. The V and J genes are TRBV11-1 and TRBJ1-2; D possibly corresponds to TRBD1 (5 bases). CDR3 length: 17 residues. CDR1 is SGHAT, CDR2 FQDESV, per germline (reference sequence). V dropped 0 bases and J dropped 8 bases, with 22 bases sitting between them. The CDR3 bases are TGTGCCAGCAGCTTAGCGCCGGACATCAGAAGCCCTAACGGCTACACCTTC. This sequence encodes CASSLAPDIRSPNGYTF.

The gene calls are TRBV29-1 and TRBJ2-1, with 9 bases that match TRBD2. V lost 0 bases to trimming and J lost 12 bases; unmatched junction nucleotides: 6. The CDR3 covers 13 residues. Per germline, CDR1 SQVTM and CDR2 ANQGSEA. The CDR3 DNA reads TGCAGCGTTGAAGATCACCCAGCGGGGGGGCAGTTCTTC. Translated: CSVEDHPAGGQFF.

The chain recombines TRBV4-1 with TRBJ1-1; TRBD1 is a possible D gene (5 bases). The V and J ends lost 3 bases and 8 bases respectively, with 13 bases between them. Germline values: CDR1 MGHRA, CDR2 YSYEKL. The CDR3 extends over 13 amino acids. The CDR3 DNA is TGCGCCAGCAGCCACCGTCGTGGGGACGAAGCTTTCTTT. It encodes CASSHRRGDEAFF.